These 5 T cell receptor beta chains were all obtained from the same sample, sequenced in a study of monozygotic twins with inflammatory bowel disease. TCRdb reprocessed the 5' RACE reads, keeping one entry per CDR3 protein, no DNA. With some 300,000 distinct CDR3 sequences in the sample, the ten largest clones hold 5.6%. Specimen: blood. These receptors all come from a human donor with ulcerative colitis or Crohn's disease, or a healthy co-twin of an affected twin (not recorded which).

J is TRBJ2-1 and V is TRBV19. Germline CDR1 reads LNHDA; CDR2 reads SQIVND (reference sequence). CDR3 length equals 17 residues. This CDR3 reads CASSMDHGGSSYNEQFF.

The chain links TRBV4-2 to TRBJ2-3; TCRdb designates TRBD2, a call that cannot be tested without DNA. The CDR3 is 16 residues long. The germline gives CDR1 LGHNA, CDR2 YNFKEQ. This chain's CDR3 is CASSHNSGSSTDTQYF.

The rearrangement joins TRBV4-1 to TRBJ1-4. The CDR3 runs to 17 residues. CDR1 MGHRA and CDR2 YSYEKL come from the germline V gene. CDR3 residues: CASSQEGTQSSWEKLFF.

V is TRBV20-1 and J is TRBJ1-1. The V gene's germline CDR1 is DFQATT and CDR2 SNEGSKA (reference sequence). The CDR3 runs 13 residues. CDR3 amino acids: CSAHRRGNTEAFF.

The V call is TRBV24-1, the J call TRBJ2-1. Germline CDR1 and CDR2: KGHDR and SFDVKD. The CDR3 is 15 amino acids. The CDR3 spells CATSDVESSYNEQFF.